This entry is about one T cell receptor (beta chain). J lost 1 base, V lost 5 bases, and 13 bases had no gene match. This CDR3 comprises 17 residues. Looked up from germline, CDR1 is SGHAT and CDR2 is FQNNGV. Data came from immunoSEQ multiplex PCR; TCRdb stores just in-frame clones and leaves some out. The data hold roughly 56,000 clones, with more than 80% observed a single time. The entry originates in a study of T cell changes during pregnancy in multiple sclerosis. The sequence came from a female donor in good health, enrolled as a control in a pregnancy study. The genes are TRBV11-2 and TRBJ2-5; 7 bases map to TRBD2. Sample: CD4+ T cells from peripheral blood mononuclear cells, taken after pregnancy. This CDR3 is CASSLEPWRGFQETQYF. The CDR3 DNA reads as TGTGCCAGCAGCCTCGAGCCTTGGCGGGGGTTCCAAGAGACCCAGTACTTC.